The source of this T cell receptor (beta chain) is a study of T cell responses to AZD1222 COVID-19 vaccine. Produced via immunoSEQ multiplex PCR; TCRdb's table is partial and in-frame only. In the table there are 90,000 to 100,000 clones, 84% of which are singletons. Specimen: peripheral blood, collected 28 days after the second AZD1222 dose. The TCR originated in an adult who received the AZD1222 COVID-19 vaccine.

CDR3 in amino acids: CASSAGAKLFF. DNA for the CDR3: TGTGCCAGCAGTGCCGGGGCTAAACTGTTTTTT. This rearrangement joins TRBV27 to TRBJ1-4; possible D gene TRBD1, 5 bases. This CDR3 is 11 amino acids long. Germline CDR1 reads MNHEY; CDR2 reads SMNVEV (reference sequence). V shed 5 bases and J shed 11 bases, with 9 bases lying between them.